What follows is one T cell receptor (beta chain) and its context. The sample belongs to a study of blood T cell repertoires in COVID-19. Overall study: The United States, Italy and Spain provided the acute and convalescent COVID-19 samples. T cells, B-cell-depleted T cells, or PBMCs provided the cDNA or gDNA that served as material.

Germline V CDR1 and CDR2: LNHDA, SQIVND (reference sequence). V dropped 5 bases and J dropped 0 bases, with 13 bases sitting between them. The CDR3 covers 15 residues. Original data processing: Reference gene primer amplification in the assay estimated nucleated cell counts. Using immunoSEQ multiplex PCR, the repertoire was profiled, and TCRdb retains in-frame clones only, with some absent. V and J calls and clone size are copied from that table; D and trimming were computed from the DNA. The sample lists tens of thousands of clones; around 77% were seen once. The source material was peripheral blood. V usage is TRBV19 and J usage is TRBJ1-2; no definite D call. The receptor was derived from a man older than 75 with active or convalescent COVID-19. The CDR3 loop reads CASSSPTTANYGYTF. The CDR3 bases are TGTGCCAGTAGTTCCCCCACCACGGCTAACTATGGCTACACCTTC. The full variable domain, in which reference TRBV19 and TRBJ1-2 provide the parts outside the CDR3, is DGGITQSPKYLFRKEGQNVTLSCEQNLNHDAMYWYRQDPGQGLRLIYYSQIVNDFQKGDIAEGYSVSREKKESFPLTVTSAQKNPTAFYLCASSSPTTANYGYTFGSGTRLTVV.